A selection of T cell receptor beta chains follows, all from one sample in a study of shared clonotypes between healthy human individuals. The method was immunoSEQ multiplex PCR; TCRdb's version includes in-frame clones alone and lacks a portion of them. The data hold about 380,000 clones, with about 96% observed a single time. Specimen: memory CD8+ T cells sorted from blood. Receptor source: a young man in good health. CDR3s include the opening cysteine and the closing phenylalanine or tryptophan. A D gene is named only where the DNA matches it firmly. A clone size is listed for some rows: how often the clone was seen (once, few, many), or a class if it is expanded.

TRBJ1-2 | TRBD1 | once | TRBV28 | TGTGCCAGCAGTTTCAGACAGGGAAACTATGGCTACACCTTC | CASSFRQGNYGYTF
TRBJ2-7 | TRBD1 | - | TRBV19 | TGTGCCAGTAGTATAGATCCGGGGACAGGAGTTCGACGGGGGCAGTACTTC | CASSIDPGTGVRRGQYF
TRBJ2-7 | TRBD1 | - | TRBV6-5 | TGTGCCAGCAGTGGCAACAGGGGTCGGTCCTACGAGCAGTACTTC | CASSGNRGRSYEQYF
TRBJ2-7 | TRBD2 | - | TRBV28 | TGTGCCAGCAGTCAAGCGGGAGGCCATCGCTACGAGCAGTACTTC | CASSQAGGHRYEQYF
TRBJ1-5 | TRBD1 | once | TRBV6-1 | TGTGCCAGCAGTGGATTTACAGGGGGCTCGGGCAATCAGCCCCAGCATTTT | CASSGFTGGSGNQPQHF
TRBJ2-1 | TRBD2 | - | TRBV27 | TGTGCCAGCAGGCGACCGGGACTAGCGGGGTACAATGAGCAGTTCTTC | CASRRPGLAGYNEQFF
TRBJ1-4 | - | - | TRBV6-1 | TGTGCCAGCAGTGAAGTTCCATCGGGAATTAATGAAAAACTGTTTTTT | CASSEVPSGINEKLFF
TRBJ2-7 | - | - | TRBV7-8 | TGTGCCAGCAGCCCCCAGCCATACGAGCAGTACTTC | CASSPQPYEQYF
TRBJ1-4 | TRBD1 | - | TRBV29-1 | TGCAGCGTTGGGGACAGGGATGAAAAACTGTTTTTT | CSVGDRDEKLFF
TRBJ2-5 | - | - | TRBV19 | TGTGCCAGTAGGGCCGGGACAGCGGGCCGGGAGACCCAGTACTTC | CASRAGTAGRETQYF
TRBJ2-7 | - | - | TRBV7-9 | TGTGCCAGCAGCCGAGGCCCACAGCGATCCTACGAGCAGTACTTC | CASSRGPQRSYEQYF
TRBJ2-7 | TRBD1 | - | TRBV6-1 | TGTGCCAGCTTCTTTTTAGCCGGGTGGGGACAGGTTGAGTACTTC | CASFFLAGWGQVEYF
TRBJ2-7 | - | - | TRBV9 | TGTGCCAGCAGCGTAGCAGGGGTCCCTACCTACGAGCAGTACTTC | CASSVAGVPTYEQYF
TRBJ2-3 | TRBD2 | - | TRBV18 | TGTGCCAGCTCACGCATAGCGGGGGATAGCACAGATACGCAGTATTTT | CASSRIAGDSTDTQYF
TRBJ2-3 | - | - | TRBV18 | TGTGCCAGCTCACCACTCGGGACTGCCCTTACAGATACGCAGTATTTT | CASSPLGTALTDTQYF